These 26 T cell receptor beta chains were sequenced from one sample in a study of T cells in Graves' hyperthyroidism and ophthalmopathy. Amplification of TCR beta CDR3 regions was performed using RNA transcripts as template. During a first-round RT-PCR of the TCR CDR3, the HTBI primer set was used. TCRdb used MiXCR to reprocess the multiplex PCR reads, holding one entry per CDR3 protein. There are 490,000 or so distinct CDR3 sequences in the sample; roughly 45% occur only once, and 44% lies in the top ten. The sample comprised peripheral blood or thyroid tissue (not recorded which). These receptor sequences come from an adult woman with Graves' disease, either hyperthyroidism or ophthalmopathy (not recorded which).

This clonotype was counted at least ten times. The chain is built from TRBV7-2 and TRBJ1-5; D unclear. Deletions cut 1 base from V and 8 bases from J, with 9 bases between. The V gene's germline CDR1 is SGHTA and CDR2 FQGNSA. This CDR3 region has 13 residues. The CDR3 DNA sequence: TGTGCCAGCAGCTTAGAGTGGAGTAAGCCCCAGCATTTT. Translating it yields CASSLEWSKPQHF.

This clonotype was detected a few times. The rearrangement links TRBV15 to TRBJ1-2; a possible D gene is TRBD1 (5 bases). Germline V gives CDR1 LNHNV, CDR2 YYDKDF (reference sequence). Between the trimmed V and J ends, which lost 2 bases and 6 bases, there was a span of 16 bases. This CDR3 comprises 15 residues. CDR3 sequence reads: CATSRYPTGGDGYTF. For the CDR3, the DNA is TGTGCCACCAGCAGATATCCAACAGGTGGTGATGGCTACACCTTC.

V is TRBV28 and J is TRBJ2-2, with 9 positions matching TRBD2. This CDR3 spans 17 amino acids. CDR1 is MDHEN, CDR2 SYDVKM, per germline. Unmatched junction bases numbered 11, after V lost 4 bases and J lost 5 bases. The DNA for the CDR3 is TGTGCCAGCAGTTCTCTAGCGGGATTTGGTGGAACCGGGGAGCTGTTTTTT. Translation: CASSSLAGFGGTGELFF. Based on the CDR3 plus reference TRBV28 and TRBJ2-2, the full variable domain is DVKVTQSSRYLVKRTGEKVFLECVQDMDHENMFWYRQDPGLGLRLIYFSYDVKMKEKGDIPEGYSVSREKKERFSLILESASTNQTSMYLCASSSLAGFGGTGELFFGEGSRLTVL.

The J gene is TRBJ2-7, the V gene TRBV7-9; 7 bases match TRBD1. The CDR3 extends over 15 amino acids. With V trimmed by 7 bases and J by 1 base, 10 bases remained unmatched. The germline CDR1 and CDR2 sequences are SEHNR and FQNEAQ (reference sequence). The CDR3 here is CASTPRDRASYEQYF. CDR3 nucleotides: TGTGCCAGCACACCCCGGGACAGAGCATCCTACGAGCAGTACTTC.

This clonotype was found many times. This chain uses TRBV7-9 with TRBJ2-7, with D perhaps TRBD1 (6 bases). V gave up 3 bases and J gave up 1 base, with 10 bases separating them. Germline V CDR1 and CDR2: SEHNR, FQNEAQ (reference sequence). CDR3 size: 14 residues. CDR3 coding DNA: TGTGCCAGCAGCTTGATGACAGGTTCCTACGAGCAGTACTTC. Its translation is CASSLMTGSYEQYF.

This chain connects TRBV6-5 to TRBJ1-2, with a weak D call TRBD1 (5 bases). Per germline, CDR1 MNHEY and CDR2 SVGAGI. V lost 5 bases and J 7 bases, leaving 23 bases between the germline ends. The CDR3 is made up of 16 amino acids. The CDR3 loop reads CASSELYGSGTPGYTF. In nucleotides, the CDR3 is TGTGCCAGCAGTGAACTTTATGGCAGTGGGACTCCTGGCTACACCTTC.

This clonotype was detected ten times or more. V is TRBV4-1 and J is TRBJ1-5, with 8 positions matching TRBD1. Looked up from germline, CDR1 is MGHRA and CDR2 is YSYEKL. This CDR3 comprises 16 residues. The ends lost 0 bases at V and 9 bases at J; junction bases unmatched: 10. CDR3 in DNA: TGCGCCAGCAGCCAAGATGGAGCAGGGGGCTTTGTGCCCCAGCATTTT. It translates to CASSQDGAGGFVPQHF.

This clonotype came up a few times. The chain recombines TRBV7-9 with TRBJ1-1; TRBD1 is a possible D gene (5 bases). Trimming shortened V by 0 bases and J by 8 bases, and 16 bases separated the two germline ends. Germline V gives CDR1 SEHNR, CDR2 FQNEAQ (reference sequence). The CDR3 runs to 15 residues. This CDR3 is CASSLAQGRNDEAFF. In DNA, the CDR3 is TGTGCCAGCAGCTTAGCCCAGGGCCGCAACGACGAAGCTTTCTTT.

This clonotype was found many times. The chain couples TRBV7-6 to TRBJ1-5; D ambiguous. The CDR3 totals 15 residues. Germline CDR1 is SGHVS and CDR2 is FNYEAQ. V lost 1 base and J lost 4, with 11 bases in between. The CDR3 loop reads CASSLGGRDNQPQHF. The CDR3, as DNA: TGTGCCAGCAGCTTAGGTGGGAGGGATAATCAGCCCCAGCATTTT.

The chain joins TRBV7-8 to TRBJ2-7; D not certain. The V and J ends lost 5 bases and 6 bases respectively, with 11 bases between them. This CDR3 contains 12 residues. The germline V gene encodes CDR1 SGHVS and CDR2 FQNEAQ. In DNA, the CDR3 is TGTGCCAGCAGCCCTCTAGGCATCGAGCAGTACTTC. Translated: CASSPLGIEQYF. The entire variable domain, with the rest obtained from reference TRBV7-8 and TRBJ2-7, is as follows: GAGVSQSPRYKVAKRGQDVALRCDPISGHVSLFWYQQALGQGPEFLTYFQNEAQLDKSGLPSDRFFAERPEGSVSTLKIQRTQQEDSAVYLCASSPLGIEQYFGPGTRLTVT.

The V call is TRBV7-9, the J call TRBJ1-1; 9 bases align to TRBD1. Trimming took 6 bases from V and 3 from J; bases not matched to a gene: 5. CDR1 and CDR2 (germline): SEHNR, FQNEAQ (reference sequence). The length of the CDR3 is 14 residues. CDR3 region: CASRITGGDTEAFF. In nucleotides, the CDR3 is TGTGCCAGCAGGATCACAGGGGGCGACACTGAAGCTTTCTTT.

DNA of the CDR3: TGTGCCAGCAGCTTAGAGGCCGAGTACGAGCAGTACTTC. Protein sequence: CASSLEAEYEQYF. The genes are TRBV7-9 and TRBJ2-7; D is unresolved. Germline V CDR1 and CDR2: SEHNR, FQNEAQ (reference sequence). V was trimmed by 1 base and J by 4 bases, leaving 8 bases between them. The CDR3 runs 13 residues.

This clonotype showed up just once. The gene calls are TRBV20-1 and TRBJ2-7; weak D call: TRBD2 (5 bases). CDR1 and CDR2 from the germline V gene are DFQATT and SNEGSKA (reference sequence). The germline V and J ends were trimmed by 5 bases and 7 bases, with 15 bases remaining between them. CDR3 length: 12 amino acids. The CDR3 here is CSAATNRDEQYF. DNA for the CDR3: TGCAGTGCTGCCACTAACCGGGATGAGCAGTACTTC.

This clonotype was counted a few times. The rearrangement joins TRBV10-2 to TRBJ1-6; TRBD1 matches 7 bases. V shed 6 bases, J shed 8 bases, and the junction held 4 bases outside the gene matches. From germline, CDR1 is WSHSY and CDR2 SAAADI. This CDR3 is built from 13 residues. The CDR3 region is CASRNRGDSPLHF. The CDR3 DNA sequence: TGCGCCAGCAGGAACAGGGGTGATTCACCCCTCCACTTT.

The V gene is TRBV20-1, the J gene TRBJ1-1; D not certain. The V end was cut by 1 base, the J end by 0 bases, with 9 bases between. Germline assignment: CDR1 DFQATT and CDR2 SNEGSKA (reference sequence). This CDR3 has 14 amino acids. The chain's CDR3 is CSARGAGMNTEAFF. CDR3 DNA sequence: TGCAGTGCTAGAGGGGCAGGAATGAACACTGAAGCTTTCTTT.

V and J are TRBV7-9 and TRBJ1-1; 7 bases map to TRBD1. Germline trimming cut 5 bases from V and 1 base from J; bases unmatched to any gene: 13. This CDR3 has 17 amino acids. In germline, CDR1 is SEHNR, CDR2 FQNEAQ (reference sequence). The CDR3 loop reads CASSHRDSRRGNTEAFF. CDR3 coding DNA: TGTGCCAGCAGCCACCGGGACAGTCGAAGGGGGAACACTGAAGCTTTCTTT.

The chain is built from TRBV24-1 and TRBJ1-2, with 9 bases identical to TRBD1. CDR3 length equals 17 residues. CDR1 and CDR2 from the germline V gene are KGHDR and SFDVKD. J was trimmed by 2 bases and V by 5 bases; bases with no gene match: 11. CDR3 DNA: TGTGCCACCAGTGGTGTACAGGGGGCAATGAGGAACTATGGCTACACCTTC. As protein: CATSGVQGAMRNYGYTF.

The chain recombines TRBV7-9 with TRBJ1-6; TRBD1 aligns across 7 bases. Germline assignment: CDR1 SEHNR and CDR2 FQNEAQ (reference sequence). The ends lost 5 bases at V and 7 bases at J; junction bases unmatched: 11. This CDR3 has 16 amino acids. The CDR3 DNA sequence: TGTGCCAGCAGCCCCCCTTCGGGACAGCCAAATTCACCCCTCCACTTT. The encoded protein is CASSPPSGQPNSPLHF.

This clonotype came up many times. This chain connects TRBV29-1 to TRBJ2-5; 8 nucleotides line up with TRBD1. The CDR3 is made up of 13 amino acids. Per the germline V gene, CDR1 is SQVTM and CDR2 is ANQGSEA. V shed 4 bases and J 4 bases; nucleotides not matched to a gene: 5. CDR3 nucleotides: TGCAGCGTTGCAGGGGGCAGAGGAGAGACCCAGTACTTC. Its translation is CSVAGGRGETQYF.

This sequence joins TRBV12-3 or TRBV12-4 and TRBJ1-1, with D perhaps TRBD1 (5 bases). The CDR3 consists of 13 residues. Trimming stripped 7 bases from V and 0 bases from J, with 9 bases between. CDR3 sequence (DNA): TGTGCCAGCACCGGGGCAGTGAACACTGAAGCTTTCTTT. Translation gives CASTGAVNTEAFF.

V and J are TRBV11-2 and TRBJ2-7; D remains ambiguous. The CDR3 sequence is 14 residues long. CDR1 SGHAT and CDR2 FQNNGV come from the germline V gene. The V and J ends lost 1 base and 3 bases respectively, with 10 bases between them. Here the CDR3 DNA reads TGTGCCAGCAGCTTAGCGTCAGCGAACTACGAGCAGTACTTC. Protein sequence: CASSLASANYEQYF.

The V call is TRBV15, the J call TRBJ1-4, with 8 positions matching TRBD1. The germline gives CDR1 LNHNV, CDR2 YYDKDF (reference sequence). The CDR3 has 17 amino acids. V was clipped by 0 bases and J by 10 bases; unmatched bases: 13. CDR3: CATSRDTSAGQGVKLFF. The CDR3 DNA reads TGTGCCACCAGCAGAGATACGAGTGCAGGACAGGGTGTAAAACTGTTTTTT.

The chain joins TRBV7-2 to TRBJ2-5; 8 bases are shared with TRBD1. Trimming took 4 bases from V and 5 from J; bases not matched to a gene: 6. The CDR3 runs to 14 residues. Germline CDR1 SGHTA, CDR2 FQGNSA. Here the CDR3 reads CASSSQGAKETQYF. CDR3 bases: TGTGCCAGCAGCTCCCAGGGGGCTAAGGAGACCCAGTACTTC. Full variable domain (remainder filled in from reference TRBV7-2 and TRBJ2-5): GAGVSQSPSNKVTEKGKDVELRCDPISGHTALYWYRQSLGQGLEFLIYFQGNSAPDKSGLPSDRFSAERTGGSVSTLTIQRTQQEDSAVYLCASSSQGAKETQYFGPGTRLLVL.

The sample holds one count of this clonotype. A much larger clone differs from this one at a single base, so this may be a read error. The chain has TRBV20-1 and TRBJ2-2; tentative D call: TRBD2 (6 bases). Germline V gene sequence: CDR1 DFQATT, CDR2 SNEGSKA (reference sequence). The CDR3 extends over 13 amino acids. Trimming stripped 3 bases from V and 1 base from J, with 6 bases between. CDR3 sequence reads: CSARGGNTGELFF. Here the CDR3 DNA reads TGCAGTGCTAGGGGAGGGAACACCGGGGAGCTGTTTTTT.

This clonotype was counted ten times or more. J is TRBJ2-7 and V is TRBV7-6; a weak D match, TRBD2 (5 bases). The CDR3 sequence is 16 residues long. Per germline, CDR1 SGHVS and CDR2 FNYEAQ. The V end was cut by 1 base, the J end by 0 bases, with 13 bases between. CDR3 sequence (DNA): TGTGCCAGCAGCTTAGGGGGAAGCGGAGTCTCCTACGAGCAGTACTTC. Its translation is CASSLGGSGVSYEQYF.

The genes are TRBV7-9 and TRBJ2-7; TRBD2 might be the D (6 bases). Germline-derived CDR1 and CDR2 are SEHNR and FQNEAQ (reference sequence). V was pared by 6 bases and J by 2 bases, with 11 bases between. The CDR3 totals 13 residues. CDR3 in amino acids: CASSSGTPYEQYF. The CDR3 nucleotides read TGTGCCAGCAGTTCCGGGACTCCCTACGAGCAGTACTTC.